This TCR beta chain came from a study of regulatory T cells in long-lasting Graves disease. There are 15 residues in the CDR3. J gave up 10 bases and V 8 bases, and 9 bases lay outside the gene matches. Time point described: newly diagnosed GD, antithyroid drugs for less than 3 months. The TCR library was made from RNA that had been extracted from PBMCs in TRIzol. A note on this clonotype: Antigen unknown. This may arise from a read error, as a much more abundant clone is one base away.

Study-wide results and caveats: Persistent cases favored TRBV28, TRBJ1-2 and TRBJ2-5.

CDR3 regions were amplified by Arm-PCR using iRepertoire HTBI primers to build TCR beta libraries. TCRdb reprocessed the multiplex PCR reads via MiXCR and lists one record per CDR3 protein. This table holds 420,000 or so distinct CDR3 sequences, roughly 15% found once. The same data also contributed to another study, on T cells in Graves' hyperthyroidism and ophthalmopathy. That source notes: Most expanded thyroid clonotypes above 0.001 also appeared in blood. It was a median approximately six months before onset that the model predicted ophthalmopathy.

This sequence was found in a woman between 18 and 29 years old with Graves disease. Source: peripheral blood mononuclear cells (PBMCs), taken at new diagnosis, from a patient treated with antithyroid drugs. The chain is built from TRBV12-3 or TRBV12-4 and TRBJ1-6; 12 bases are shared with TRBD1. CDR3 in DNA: TGTGCCAGCGGTCTGGGGACAGGGGGCGGGTCACCCCTCCACTTT. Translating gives CASGLGTGGGSPLHF.